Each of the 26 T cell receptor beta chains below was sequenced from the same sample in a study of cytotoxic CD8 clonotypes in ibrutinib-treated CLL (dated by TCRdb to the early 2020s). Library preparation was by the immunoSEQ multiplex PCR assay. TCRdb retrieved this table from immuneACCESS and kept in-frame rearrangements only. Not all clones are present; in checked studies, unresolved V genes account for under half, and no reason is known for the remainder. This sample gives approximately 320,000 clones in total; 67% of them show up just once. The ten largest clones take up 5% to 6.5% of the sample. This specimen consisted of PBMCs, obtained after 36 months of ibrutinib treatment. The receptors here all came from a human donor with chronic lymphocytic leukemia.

CDR3 region: CASSRSGPQLSSYEQYF. The CDR3 DNA follows: TGTGCCAGCAGCCGCTCCGGACCGCAACTAAGCTCCTACGAGCAGTACTTC. This sequence joins TRBV7-9 and TRBJ2-7; no definite D call. Per the germline V gene, CDR1 is SEHNR and CDR2 is FQNEAQ (reference sequence). V was trimmed by 5 bases and J by 0 bases, leaving 20 bases between them. The CDR3 extends over 17 amino acids.

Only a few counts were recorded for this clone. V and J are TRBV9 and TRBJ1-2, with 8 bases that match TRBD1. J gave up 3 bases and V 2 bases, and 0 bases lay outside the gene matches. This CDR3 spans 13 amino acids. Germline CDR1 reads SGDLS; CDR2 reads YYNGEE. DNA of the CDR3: TGTGCCAGCAGCGTGACAGGGGACTATGGCTACACCTTC. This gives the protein CASSVTGDYGYTF.

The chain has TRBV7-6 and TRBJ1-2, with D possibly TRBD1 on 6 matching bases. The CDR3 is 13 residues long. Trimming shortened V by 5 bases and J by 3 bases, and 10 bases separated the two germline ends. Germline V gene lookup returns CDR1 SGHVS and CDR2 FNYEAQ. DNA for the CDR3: TGTGCCAGCAGCCCAAGACAGGACTATGGCTACACCTTC. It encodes CASSPRQDYGYTF. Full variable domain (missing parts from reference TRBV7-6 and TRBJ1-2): GAGVSQSPRYKVTKRGQDVALRCDPISGHVSLYWYRQALGQGPEFLTYFNYEAQQDKSGLPNDRFSAERPEGSISTLTIQRTEQRDSAMYRCASSPRQDYGYTFGSGTRLTVV.

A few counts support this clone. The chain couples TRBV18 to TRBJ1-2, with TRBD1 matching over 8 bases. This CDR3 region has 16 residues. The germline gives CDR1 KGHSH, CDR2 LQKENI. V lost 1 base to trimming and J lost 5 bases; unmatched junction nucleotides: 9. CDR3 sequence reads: CASSPQKTGGEYGYTF. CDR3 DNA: TGTGCCAGCTCACCACAGAAAACAGGGGGAGAATATGGCTACACCTTC.

CDR3 nucleotide sequence: TGCAGTGCTCCCGGGGGGGATACGCAGTATTTT. This gives the protein CSAPGGDTQYF. The chain combines TRBV20-1 with TRBJ2-3, with 7 nucleotides matching TRBD2. CDR3 size: 11 residues. V lost 5 bases and J lost 6; bases outside the gene matches: 2. CDR1 and CDR2 (germline): DFQATT, SNEGSKA (reference sequence).

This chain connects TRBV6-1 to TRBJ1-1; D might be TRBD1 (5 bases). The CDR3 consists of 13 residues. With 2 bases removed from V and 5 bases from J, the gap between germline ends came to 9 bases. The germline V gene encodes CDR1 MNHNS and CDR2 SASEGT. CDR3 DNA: TGTGCCAGCAGTGAATCACGGGGGACTGAAGCTTTCTTT. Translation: CASSESRGTEAFF.

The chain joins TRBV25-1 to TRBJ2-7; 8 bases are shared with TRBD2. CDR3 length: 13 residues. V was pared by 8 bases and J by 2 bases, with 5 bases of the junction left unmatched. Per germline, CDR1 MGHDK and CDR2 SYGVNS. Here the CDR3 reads CASHTSGAYEQYF. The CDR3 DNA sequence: TGTGCCAGCCACACTAGCGGAGCCTACGAGCAGTACTTC.

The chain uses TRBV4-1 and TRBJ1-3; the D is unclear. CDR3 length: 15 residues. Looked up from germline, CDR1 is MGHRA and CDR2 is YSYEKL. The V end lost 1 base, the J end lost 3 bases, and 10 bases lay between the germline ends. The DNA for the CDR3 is TGCGCCAGCAGCCAAGGTGGGGTAGTTGGAAACACCATATATTTT. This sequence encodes CASSQGGVVGNTIYF.

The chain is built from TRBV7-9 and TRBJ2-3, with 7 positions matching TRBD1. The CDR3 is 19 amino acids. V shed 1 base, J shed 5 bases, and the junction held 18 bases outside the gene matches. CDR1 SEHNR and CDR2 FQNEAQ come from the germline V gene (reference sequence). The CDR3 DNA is TGTGCCAGCAGCTTAGTGTCGTTTTTTGGCAAGGGGGCGAAAGATACGCAGTATTTT. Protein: CASSLVSFFGKGAKDTQYF. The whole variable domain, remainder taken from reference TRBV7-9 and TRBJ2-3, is DTGVSQNPRHKITKRGQNVTFRCDPISEHNRLYWYRQTLGQGPEFLTYFQNEAQLEKSRLLSDRFSAERPKGSFSTLEIQRTEQGDSAMYLCASSLVSFFGKGAKDTQYFGPGTRLTVL.

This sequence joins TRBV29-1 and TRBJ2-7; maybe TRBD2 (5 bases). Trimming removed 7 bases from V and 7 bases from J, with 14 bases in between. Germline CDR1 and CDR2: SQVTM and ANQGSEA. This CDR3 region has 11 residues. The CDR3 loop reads CSAGEGREQYF. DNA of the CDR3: TGCAGCGCCGGAGAGGGCAGGGAGCAGTACTTC.

The CDR3 sequence: CASSFPSSGQGAPQGYTF. The CDR3 nucleotides are TGCGCCAGCAGCTTCCCCTCCAGTGGACAGGGGGCCCCACAGGGCTACACCTTC. V and J are TRBV5-1 and TRBJ1-2; 11 bases agree with TRBD1. CDR1 is SGHRS and CDR2 is YFSETQ in the germline V gene. The CDR3 spans 18 residues. The ends lost 2 bases at V and 8 bases at J; junction bases unmatched: 17.

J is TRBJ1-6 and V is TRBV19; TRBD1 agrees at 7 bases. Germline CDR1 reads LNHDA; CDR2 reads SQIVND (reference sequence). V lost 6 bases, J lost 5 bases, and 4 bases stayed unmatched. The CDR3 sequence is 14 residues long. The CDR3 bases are TGTGCCAGTAGAAATCAGGGGGATAATTCACCCCTCCACTTT. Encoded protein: CASRNQGDNSPLHF.

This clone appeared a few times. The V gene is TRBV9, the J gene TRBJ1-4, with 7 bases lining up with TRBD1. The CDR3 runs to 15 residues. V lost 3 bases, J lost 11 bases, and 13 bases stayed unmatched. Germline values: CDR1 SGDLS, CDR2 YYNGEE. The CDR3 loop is CASSARDSVLGKLFF. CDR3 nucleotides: TGTGCCAGCAGCGCCCGGGACAGTGTCTTAGGGAAACTGTTTTTT.

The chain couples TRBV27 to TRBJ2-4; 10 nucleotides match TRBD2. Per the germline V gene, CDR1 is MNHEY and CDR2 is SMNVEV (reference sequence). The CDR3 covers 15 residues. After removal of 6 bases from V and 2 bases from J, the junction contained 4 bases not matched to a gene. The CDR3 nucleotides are TGTGCCAGCAGCCCAGCGGGAGGGCCCAAAAACATTCAGTACTTC. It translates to CASSPAGGPKNIQYF.

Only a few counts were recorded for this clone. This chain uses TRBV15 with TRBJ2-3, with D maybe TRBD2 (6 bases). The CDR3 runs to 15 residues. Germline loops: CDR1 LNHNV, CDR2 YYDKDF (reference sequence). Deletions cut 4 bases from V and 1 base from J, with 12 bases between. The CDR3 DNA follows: TGTGCCACCAGCAAGGATGGGGAGGGCACAGATACGCAGTATTTT. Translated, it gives CATSKDGEGTDTQYF.

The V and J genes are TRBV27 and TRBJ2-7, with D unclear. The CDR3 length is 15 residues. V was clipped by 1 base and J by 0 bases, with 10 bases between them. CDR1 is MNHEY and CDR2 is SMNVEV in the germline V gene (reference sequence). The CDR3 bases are TGTGCCAGCAGTTTATTAGGGCAGCTCTCCTACGAGCAGTACTTC. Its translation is CASSLLGQLSYEQYF.

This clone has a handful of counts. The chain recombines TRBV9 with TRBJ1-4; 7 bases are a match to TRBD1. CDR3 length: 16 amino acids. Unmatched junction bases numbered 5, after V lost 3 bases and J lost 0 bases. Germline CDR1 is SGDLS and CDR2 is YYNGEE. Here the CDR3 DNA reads TGTGCCAGCAGCGCCGGGACAGTTGCAACTAATGAAAAACTGTTTTTT. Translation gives CASSAGTVATNEKLFF.

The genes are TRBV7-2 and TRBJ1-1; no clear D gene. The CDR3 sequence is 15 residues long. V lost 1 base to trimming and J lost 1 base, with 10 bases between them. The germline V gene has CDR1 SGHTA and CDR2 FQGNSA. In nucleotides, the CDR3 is TGTGCCAGCAGCTTAGTTTCTACGCCGAACACTGAAGCTTTCTTT. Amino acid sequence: CASSLVSTPNTEAFF. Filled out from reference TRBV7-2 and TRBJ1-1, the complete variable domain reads GAGVSQSPSNKVTEKGKDVELRCDPISGHTALYWYRQSLGQGLEFLIYFQGNSAPDKSGLPSDRFSAERTGGSVSTLTIQRTQQEDSAVYLCASSLVSTPNTEAFFGQGTRLTVV.

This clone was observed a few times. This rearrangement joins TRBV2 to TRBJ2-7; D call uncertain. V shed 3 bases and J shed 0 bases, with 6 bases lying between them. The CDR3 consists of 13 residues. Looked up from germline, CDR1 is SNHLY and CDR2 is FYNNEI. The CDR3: CASSEASSYEQYF. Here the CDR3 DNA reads TGTGCCAGCAGTGAGGCCAGCTCCTACGAGCAGTACTTC.

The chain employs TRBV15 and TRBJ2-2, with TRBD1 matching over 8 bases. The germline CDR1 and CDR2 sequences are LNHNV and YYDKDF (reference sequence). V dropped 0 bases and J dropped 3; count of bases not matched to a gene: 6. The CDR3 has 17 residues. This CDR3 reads CATSRDFGQGDTGELFF. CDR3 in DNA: TGTGCCACCAGCAGAGATTTCGGACAGGGTGACACCGGGGAGCTGTTTTTT.

The CDR3 coding sequence is TGTGCCAGCAGTTACTCGGGCAGGGTTAGCAATCAGCCCCAGCATTTT. It codes for CASSYSGRVSNQPQHF. V gene TRBV6-6 combines with J gene TRBJ1-5; D possibly corresponds to TRBD1 (5 bases). V was shortened by 0 bases and J by 0 bases, with 9 bases between the two germline ends. The CDR3 contains 16 residues. CDR1 and CDR2 from the germline V gene are MNHNY and SVGAGI (reference sequence).

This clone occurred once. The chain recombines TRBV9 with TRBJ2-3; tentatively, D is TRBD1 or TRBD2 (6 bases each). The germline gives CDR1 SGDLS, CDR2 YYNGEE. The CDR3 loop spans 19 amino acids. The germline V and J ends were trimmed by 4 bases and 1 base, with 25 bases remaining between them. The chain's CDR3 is CASSPSTALPGARTDTQYF. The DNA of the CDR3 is TGTGCCAGCAGCCCCTCCACTGCCCTACCGGGGGCCCGCACAGATACGCAGTATTTT.

CDR3 region: CASSPEGKPYEQYF. CDR3 nucleotide sequence: TGTGCCAGCAGCCCAGAAGGGAAACCCTACGAGCAGTACTTC. J is TRBJ2-7 and V is TRBV9; D remains unclear. The CDR3 runs 14 residues. Germline V CDR1 and CDR2: SGDLS, YYNGEE. V was clipped by 4 bases and J by 2 bases, with 13 bases between them.

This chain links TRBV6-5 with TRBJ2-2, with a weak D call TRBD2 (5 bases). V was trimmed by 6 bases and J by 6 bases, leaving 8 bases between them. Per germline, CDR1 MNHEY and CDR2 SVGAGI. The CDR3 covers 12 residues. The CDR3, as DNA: TGTGCCAGCAGCCTAGCCCCCGGGGAGCTGTTTTTT. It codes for CASSLAPGELFF.

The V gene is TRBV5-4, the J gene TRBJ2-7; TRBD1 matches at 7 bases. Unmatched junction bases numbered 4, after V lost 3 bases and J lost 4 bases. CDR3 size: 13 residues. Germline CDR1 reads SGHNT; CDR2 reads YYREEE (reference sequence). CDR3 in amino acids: CASSSPGQYEQYF. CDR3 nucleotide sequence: TGTGCCAGCAGCTCGCCGGGACAGTACGAGCAGTACTTC. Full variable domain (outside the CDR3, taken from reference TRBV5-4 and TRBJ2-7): ETGVTQSPTHLIKTRGQQVTLRCSSQSGHNTVSWYQQALGQGPQFIFQYYREEENGRGNFPPRFSGLQFPNYSSELNVNALELDDSALYLCASSSPGQYEQYFGPGTRLTVT.

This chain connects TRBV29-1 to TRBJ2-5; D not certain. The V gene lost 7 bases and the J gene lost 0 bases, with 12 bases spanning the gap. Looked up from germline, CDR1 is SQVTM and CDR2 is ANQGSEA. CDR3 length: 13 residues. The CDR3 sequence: CSAKDRNQETQYF. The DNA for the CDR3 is TGCAGCGCCAAAGACCGGAACCAAGAGACCCAGTACTTC.